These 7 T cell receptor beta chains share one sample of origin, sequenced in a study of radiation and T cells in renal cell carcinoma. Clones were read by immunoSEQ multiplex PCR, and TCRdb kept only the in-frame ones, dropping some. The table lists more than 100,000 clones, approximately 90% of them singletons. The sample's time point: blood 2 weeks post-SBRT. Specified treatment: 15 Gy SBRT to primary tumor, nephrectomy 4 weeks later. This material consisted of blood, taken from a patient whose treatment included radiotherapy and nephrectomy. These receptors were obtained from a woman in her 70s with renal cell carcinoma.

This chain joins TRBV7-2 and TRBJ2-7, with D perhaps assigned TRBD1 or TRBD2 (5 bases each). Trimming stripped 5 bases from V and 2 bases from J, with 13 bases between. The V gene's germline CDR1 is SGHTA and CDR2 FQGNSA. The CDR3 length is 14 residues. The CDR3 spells CASSARDGAYEQYF. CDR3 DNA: TGTGCCAGCAGCGCCAGGGACGGAGCCTACGAGCAGTACTTC. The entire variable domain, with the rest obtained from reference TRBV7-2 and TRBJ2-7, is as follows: GAGVSQSPSNKVTEKGKDVELRCDPISGHTALYWYRQSLGQGLEFLIYFQGNSAPDKSGLPSDRFSAERTGGSVSTLTIQRTQQEDSAVYLCASSARDGAYEQYFGPGTRLTVT.

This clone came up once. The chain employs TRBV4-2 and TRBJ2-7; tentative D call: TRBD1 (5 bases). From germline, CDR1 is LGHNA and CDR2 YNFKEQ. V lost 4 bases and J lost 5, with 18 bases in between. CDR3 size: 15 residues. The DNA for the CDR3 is TGTGCCAGCAGCCTCACTCCCCAGGGTGGGAACGAGCAGTACTTC. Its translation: CASSLTPQGGNEQYF.

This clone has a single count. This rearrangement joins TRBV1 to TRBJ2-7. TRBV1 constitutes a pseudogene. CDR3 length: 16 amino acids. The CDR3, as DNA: TGCACCAGCAGCCAAGAATGGGCGGTAAGCTCCTACGAGCAGTACTTC. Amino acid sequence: CTSSQEWAVSSYEQYF.

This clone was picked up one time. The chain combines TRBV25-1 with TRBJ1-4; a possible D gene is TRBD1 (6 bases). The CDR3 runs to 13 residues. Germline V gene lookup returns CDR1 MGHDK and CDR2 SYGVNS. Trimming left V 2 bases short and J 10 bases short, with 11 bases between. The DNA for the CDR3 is TGTGCCAGCAGTGAACCAGGGGCGGGAAAACTGTTTTTT. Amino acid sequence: CASSEPGAGKLFF. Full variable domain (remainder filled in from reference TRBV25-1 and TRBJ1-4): EADIYQTPRYLVIGTGKKITLECSQTMGHDKMYWYQQDPGMELHLIHYSYGVNSTEKGDLSSESTVSRIRTEHFPLTLESARPSHTSQYLCASSEPGAGKLFFGSGTQLSVL.

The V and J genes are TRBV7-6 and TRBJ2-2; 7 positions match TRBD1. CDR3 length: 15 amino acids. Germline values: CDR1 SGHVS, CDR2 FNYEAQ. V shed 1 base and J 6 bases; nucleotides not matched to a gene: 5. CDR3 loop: CASSLGTGRAGELFF. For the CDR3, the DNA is TGTGCCAGCAGCTTAGGGACAGGCCGAGCCGGGGAGCTGTTTTTT.

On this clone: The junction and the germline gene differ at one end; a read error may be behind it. The DNA of the CDR3 is TGTGCTAGCAGCTTAGATGAGTTAGACACGCAGTATTTT. Amino acid sequence: CASSLDELDTQYF. The chain is built from TRBV7-7 and TRBJ2-3, with D unclear. Germline V gene sequence: CDR1 SSHAT, CDR2 FNYEAQ (reference sequence). This CDR3 contains 13 residues.

CDR3 protein: CASQPGWGPEPNQPQHF. The CDR3, as DNA: TGTGCCAGCCAACCGGGGTGGGGTCCCGAACCCAATCAGCCCCAGCATTTT. The V gene is TRBV5-8, the J gene TRBJ1-5; D gene uncertain. Germline CDR1 reads SGHTS; CDR2 reads YDEGEE. The CDR3 runs 17 residues. The V end lost 7 bases, the J end lost 3 bases, and 23 bases lay between the germline ends.